Following are 18 T cell receptor beta chains from one sample sequenced in a study of blood T cell repertoires in COVID-19. Produced via immunoSEQ multiplex PCR; TCRdb's table is partial and in-frame only. The sample consists of over 130,000 clones, approximately 88% of them appearing once. Source material: peripheral blood. The receptors shown here come from a man aged 70 or older with acute or convalescent COVID-19.

This clone was counted once. The DNA for the CDR3 is TGTGCCAGCTCACCCCGAAATAGCGGGGCCGTGGGAATCTACAATGAGCAGTTCTTC. Encoded protein: CASSPRNSGAVGIYNEQFF. The gene calls are TRBV18 and TRBJ2-1; 8 nucleotides line up with TRBD2. Germline lookup yields CDR1 KGHSH and CDR2 LQKENI. Germline trimming cut 3 bases from V and 3 bases from J; bases unmatched to any gene: 16. The CDR3 runs to 19 residues.

The genes are TRBV7-9 and TRBJ1-4; no definite D call. The CDR3 sequence is 14 residues long. CDR1 SEHNR and CDR2 FQNEAQ come from the germline V gene (reference sequence). The ends were cut back, 5 bases at V and 2 bases at J, with 9 bases in the middle. Here the CDR3 reads CASSPTGTNEKLFF. The CDR3 nucleotides read TGTGCCAGCAGCCCTACGGGTACTAATGAAAAACTGTTTTTT.

In DNA, the CDR3 is TGTGCCAGCAGTGAAATGGGGCGGGGCGGTAACATTCAGTACTTC. Translating it yields CASSEMGRGGNIQYF. The chain joins TRBV6-1 to TRBJ2-4; D may be TRBD2 (6 bases). Germline CDR1 is MNHNS and CDR2 is SASEGT. CDR3 length equals 15 residues. V lost 2 bases and J lost 7, with 15 bases in between.

The rearrangement joins TRBV3-1 (or the pseudogene TRBV3-2) to TRBJ1-1, with 9 bases matching TRBD1. This CDR3 spans 16 amino acids. From germline, CDR1 is LGHDT and CDR2 YNNKEL (reference sequence). J gave up 3 bases and V 6 bases, and 11 bases lay outside the gene matches. Here the CDR3 DNA reads TGTGCCAGCAGTCCCGGGACAGGGAGTGGGGACACTGAAGCTTTCTTT. It yields the protein CASSPGTGSGDTEAFF.

The chain joins TRBV28 to TRBJ2-7; TRBD1 is a possible D gene (6 bases). Germline V gene data show CDR1 as MDHEN and CDR2 as SYDVKM. V lost 7 bases and J lost 7, with 20 bases in between. The CDR3 has 14 residues. CDR3 sequence (DNA): TGTGCCAGCAACCCTCACGCCCGAAGGGGGGAGCAGTACTTC. The encoded protein is CASNPHARRGEQYF.

The rearrangement joins TRBV5-1 to TRBJ1-1; the D is unclear. CDR3 length: 14 residues. CDR1 is SGHRS, CDR2 YFSETQ, per germline. V gave up 1 base and J gave up 8 bases, with 15 bases separating them. CDR3 nucleotides: TGCGCCAGCAGCTTGAGTTCGGTCGCCCTCGAAGCTTTCTTT. It translates to CASSLSSVALEAFF.

The rearrangement joins TRBV11-3 to TRBJ1-1, with D unclear. In germline, CDR1 is SGHNT, CDR2 YENEEA. V dropped 5 bases and J dropped 4 bases, with 14 bases sitting between them. This CDR3 has 14 residues. The CDR3 protein is CASSLGGSSTEAFF. CDR3 bases: TGTGCCAGCAGCCTCGGAGGGAGCAGCACTGAAGCTTTCTTT.

The chain carries TRBV9 and TRBJ1-2, with D tentatively TRBD1 (6 bases). The germline gives CDR1 SGDLS, CDR2 YYNGEE. This CDR3 spans 13 amino acids. Trimming pared 2 bases from V and 6 bases from J, leaving 11 bases between. The CDR3, as DNA: TGTGCCAGCAGCGTGGCCCAGGGGAATGGCTACACCTTC. It is translated as CASSVAQGNGYTF.

This chain uses TRBV24-1 with TRBJ2-1; no clear D. CDR1 is KGHDR, CDR2 SFDVKD, per germline. This CDR3 is 12 amino acids long. V was trimmed by 9 bases and J by 5 bases, leaving 10 bases between them. CDR3 protein: CATLLGNNEQFF. The CDR3 DNA reads TGTGCCACCCTTTTGGGCAACAATGAGCAGTTCTTC.

This clone was picked up a small number of times. The chain uses TRBV6-5 and TRBJ2-1, with a tentative D call TRBD2 (5 bases). Germline loops: CDR1 MNHEY, CDR2 SVGAGI. The CDR3 runs 12 residues. V was trimmed by 11 bases and J by 2 bases, leaving 10 bases between them. The CDR3, as DNA: TGTGCCTCGTGGCGGGCCTACAATGAGCAGTTCTTC. Amino acids: CASWRAYNEQFF.

The chain uses TRBV5-6 and TRBJ2-5, with a weak D call TRBD2 (6 bases). Between the trimmed V and J ends, which lost 2 bases and 6 bases, there was a span of 17 bases. CDR1 is SGHDT and CDR2 is YYEEEE in the germline V gene. The CDR3 length is 15 residues. The DNA of the CDR3 is TGTGCCAGCAGCTTAAACAGGAGGGGCCTTCAGACCCAGTACTTC. Residues: CASSLNRRGLQTQYF.

This sequence joins TRBV28 and TRBJ2-7, with TRBD1 identical over 7 bases. In germline, CDR1 is MDHEN, CDR2 SYDVKM. The trim removed 10 bases at V and 3 bases at J, leaving 9 bases unmatched. CDR3 length equals 13 residues. The CDR3 nucleotides read TGTGCCACCTGGGACAGACCCAACTACGAGCAGTACTTC. It specifies CATWDRPNYEQYF.

The V and J genes are TRBV4-2 and TRBJ2-5, with D perhaps matching TRBD2 (5 bases). The CDR3 is made up of 19 amino acids. The germline V gene encodes CDR1 LGHNA and CDR2 YNFKEQ. V lost 0 bases and J 3 bases, leaving 23 bases between the germline ends. This CDR3 is CASSQEGPGYTSNKETQYF. The CDR3 DNA sequence: TGTGCCAGCAGCCAAGAAGGCCCGGGGTACACAAGTAATAAAGAGACCCAGTACTTC.

V is TRBV19 and J is TRBJ1-5; D may be TRBD1 (5 bases). V was cut by 2 bases and J by 5 bases, with 10 bases left in between. This CDR3 comprises 14 residues. Germline CDR1 LNHDA, CDR2 SQIVND (reference sequence). The CDR3 here is CASSIWGGDQPQHF. CDR3 nucleotides: TGTGCCAGTAGTATATGGGGCGGGGATCAGCCCCAGCATTTT.

In this sample, this clone turned up once. V is TRBV5-1 and J is TRBJ1-1, with 9 bases fitting TRBD1. Trimming removed 6 bases from V and 5 bases from J; junction bases left unmatched: 5. Germline loops: CDR1 SGHRS, CDR2 YFSETQ. This CDR3 comprises 13 residues. CDR3 DNA: TGCGCCAGCAAAAGACAGGGGGGGACTGAAGCTTTCTTT. This codes for CASKRQGGTEAFF.

In this sample, this clone turned up once. V is TRBV5-1 and J is TRBJ1-4; D remains ambiguous. CDR1 is SGHRS, CDR2 YFSETQ, per germline. CDR3 size: 15 residues. V lost 3 bases and J lost 7, with 16 bases in between. The CDR3 sequence is CASSSGRGSPEKLFF. In nucleotides, the CDR3 is TGCGCCAGCAGCTCCGGGCGGGGTTCCCCTGAAAAACTGTTTTTT.

The genes are TRBV12-3 or TRBV12-4 and TRBJ2-1; tentatively, D is TRBD1 (5 bases). V lost 3 bases and J lost 12, with 15 bases in between. The CDR3 length is 13 residues. CDR3 loop: CASSLVDWGGQFF. The CDR3 DNA reads TGTGCCAGCAGTTTGGTTGATTGGGGCGGGCAGTTCTTC.

The chain has TRBV5-1 and TRBJ1-4, with D possibly matching TRBD1 (5 bases). V was cut by 2 bases and J by 5 bases, with 10 bases left in between. This CDR3 has 14 amino acids. Germline V lookup: CDR1 SGHRS, CDR2 YFSETQ. This CDR3 reads CASSFGGGNEKLFF. The CDR3, as DNA: TGCGCCAGCAGCTTTGGGGGAGGGAATGAAAAACTGTTTTTT.